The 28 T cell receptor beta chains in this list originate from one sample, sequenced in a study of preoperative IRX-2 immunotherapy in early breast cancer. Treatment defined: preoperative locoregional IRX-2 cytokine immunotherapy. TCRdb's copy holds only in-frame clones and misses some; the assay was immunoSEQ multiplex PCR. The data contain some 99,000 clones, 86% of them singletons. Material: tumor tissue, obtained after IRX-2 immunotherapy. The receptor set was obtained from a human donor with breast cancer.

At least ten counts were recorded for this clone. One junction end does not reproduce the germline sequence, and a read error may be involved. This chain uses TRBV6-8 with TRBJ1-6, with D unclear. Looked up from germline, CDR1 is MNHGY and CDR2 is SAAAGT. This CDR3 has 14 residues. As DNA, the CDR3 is TGTGCCATCAGTGCAGTAGACTATAATTCACCCCTCCACTTT. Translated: CAISAVDYNSPLHF.

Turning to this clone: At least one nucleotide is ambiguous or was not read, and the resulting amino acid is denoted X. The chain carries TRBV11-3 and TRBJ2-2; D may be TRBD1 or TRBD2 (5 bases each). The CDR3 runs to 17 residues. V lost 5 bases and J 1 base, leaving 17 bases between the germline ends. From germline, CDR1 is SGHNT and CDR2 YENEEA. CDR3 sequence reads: CASSXLLGRVNTGELFF. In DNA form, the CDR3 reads TGTGCCAGCAGCYCCCTACTAGGCAGGGTGAACACCGGGGAGCTGTTTTTT.

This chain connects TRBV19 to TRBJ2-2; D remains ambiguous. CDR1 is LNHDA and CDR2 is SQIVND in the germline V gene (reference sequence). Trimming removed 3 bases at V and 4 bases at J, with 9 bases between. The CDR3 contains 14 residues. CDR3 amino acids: CASSMEHSTGELFF. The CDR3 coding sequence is TGTGCCAGTAGTATGGAACATTCCACCGGGGAGCTGTTTTTT.

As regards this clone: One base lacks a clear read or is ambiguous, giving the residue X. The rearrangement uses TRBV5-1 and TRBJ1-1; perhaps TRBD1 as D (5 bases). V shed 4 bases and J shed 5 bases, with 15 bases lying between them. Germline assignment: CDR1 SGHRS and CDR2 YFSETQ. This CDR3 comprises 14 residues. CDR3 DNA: TGCGCCAGCAGCATAYGGTCAGGGTCAACTGAAGCTTTCTTT. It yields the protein CASSIXSGSTEAFF.

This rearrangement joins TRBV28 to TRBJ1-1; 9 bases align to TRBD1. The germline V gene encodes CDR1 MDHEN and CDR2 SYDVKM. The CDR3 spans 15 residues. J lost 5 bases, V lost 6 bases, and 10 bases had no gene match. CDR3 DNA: TGTGCCAGCAGCTACCTCGGGACAGGGAAAACTGAAGCTTTCTTT. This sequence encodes CASSYLGTGKTEAFF.

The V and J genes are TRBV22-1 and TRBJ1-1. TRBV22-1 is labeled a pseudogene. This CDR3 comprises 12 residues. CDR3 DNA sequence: TGTGCCAGCAGCGGGGTAGGGAGTGAAGCTTTCTTT. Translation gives CASSGVGSEAFF.

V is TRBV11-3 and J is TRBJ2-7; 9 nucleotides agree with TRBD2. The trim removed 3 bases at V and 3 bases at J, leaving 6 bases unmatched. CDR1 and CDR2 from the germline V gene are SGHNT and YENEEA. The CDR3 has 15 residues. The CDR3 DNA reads TGTGCCAGCAGCTTCGTTCTAGCGGGACACTACGAGCAGTACTTC. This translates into CASSFVLAGHYEQYF.

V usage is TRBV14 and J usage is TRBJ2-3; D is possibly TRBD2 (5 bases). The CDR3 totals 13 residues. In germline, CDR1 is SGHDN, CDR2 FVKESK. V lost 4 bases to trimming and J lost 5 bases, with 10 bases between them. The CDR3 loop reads CASSPEGRDTQYF. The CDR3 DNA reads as TGTGCCAGCAGCCCCGAGGGCCGAGATACGCAGTATTTT.

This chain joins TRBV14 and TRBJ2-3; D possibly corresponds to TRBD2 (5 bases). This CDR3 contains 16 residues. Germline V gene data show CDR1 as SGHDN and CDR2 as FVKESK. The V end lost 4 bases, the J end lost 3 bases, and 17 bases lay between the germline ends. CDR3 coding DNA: TGTGCCAGCAGCCCCCGTAGCGCGATTCGGACAGATACGCAGTATTTT. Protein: CASSPRSAIRTDTQYF. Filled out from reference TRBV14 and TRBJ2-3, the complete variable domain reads EAGVTQFPSHSVIEKGQTVTLRCDPISGHDNLYWYRRVMGKEIKFLLHFVKESKQDESGMPNNRFLAERTGGTYSTLKVQPAELEDSGVYFCASSPRSAIRTDTQYFGPGTRLTVL.

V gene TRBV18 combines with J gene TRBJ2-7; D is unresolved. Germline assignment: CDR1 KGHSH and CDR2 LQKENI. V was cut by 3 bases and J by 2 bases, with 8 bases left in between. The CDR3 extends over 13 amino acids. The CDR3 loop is CASSPGRTYEQYF. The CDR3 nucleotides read TGTGCCAGCTCACCTGGCCGTACCTACGAGCAGTACTTC.

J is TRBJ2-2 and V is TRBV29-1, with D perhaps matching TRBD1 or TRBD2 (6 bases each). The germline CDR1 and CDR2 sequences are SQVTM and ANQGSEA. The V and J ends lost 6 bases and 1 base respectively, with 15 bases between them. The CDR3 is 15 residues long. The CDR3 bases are TGCAGCGTGGGGGGCGCGACTTGGAACACCGGGGAGCTGTTTTTT. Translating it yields CSVGGATWNTGELFF.

For the CDR3, the DNA is TGTGCCATCAGCCGGCTAGCGGGAGTCACAGCCTACAATGAGCAGTTCTTC. Protein sequence: CAISRLAGVTAYNEQFF. The chain employs TRBV6-8 and TRBJ2-1; 10 bases are shared with TRBD2. Germline V lookup: CDR1 MNHGY, CDR2 SAAAGT. The CDR3 length is 17 residues. Losses at the gene ends were 10 bases for V and 2 bases for J; bases not matched to a gene: 14.

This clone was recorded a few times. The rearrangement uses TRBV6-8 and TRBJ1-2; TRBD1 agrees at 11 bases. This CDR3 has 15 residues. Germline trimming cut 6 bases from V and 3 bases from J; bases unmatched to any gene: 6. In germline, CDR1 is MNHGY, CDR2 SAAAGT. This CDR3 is CASRQDRGRHYGYTF. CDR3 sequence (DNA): TGTGCCAGCAGACAGGACAGGGGGCGCCACTATGGCTACACCTTC.

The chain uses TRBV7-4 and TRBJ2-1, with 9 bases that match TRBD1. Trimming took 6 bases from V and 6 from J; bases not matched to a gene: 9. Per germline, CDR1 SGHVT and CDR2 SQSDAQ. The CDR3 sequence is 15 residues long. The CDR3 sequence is CASSLLRQGVNEQFF. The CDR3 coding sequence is TGTGCCAGCAGTCTACTTAGACAGGGGGTCAATGAGCAGTTCTTC.

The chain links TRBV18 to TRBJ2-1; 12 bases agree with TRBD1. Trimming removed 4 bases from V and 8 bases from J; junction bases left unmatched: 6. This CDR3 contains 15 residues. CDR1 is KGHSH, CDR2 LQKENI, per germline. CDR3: CASSQPGQGAYEQFF. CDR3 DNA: TGTGCCAGCTCACAACCGGGACAGGGGGCTTATGAGCAGTTCTTC. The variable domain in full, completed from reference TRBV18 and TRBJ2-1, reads NAGVMQNPRHLVRRRGQEARLRCSPMKGHSHVYWYRQLPEEGLKFMVYLQKENIIDESGMPKERFSAEFPKEGPSILRIQQVVRGDSAAYFCASSQPGQGAYEQFFGPGTRLTVL.

The CDR3 is CASSYRGLYGYTF. The CDR3 DNA is TGTGCCAGCAGTTACAGGGGGCTCTATGGCTACACCTTC. The V and J genes are TRBV6-8 and TRBJ1-2; 7 nucleotides agree with TRBD1. Unmatched junction bases numbered 1, after V lost 2 bases and J lost 4 bases. There are 13 residues in the CDR3. Germline V gene sequence: CDR1 MNHGY, CDR2 SAAAGT.

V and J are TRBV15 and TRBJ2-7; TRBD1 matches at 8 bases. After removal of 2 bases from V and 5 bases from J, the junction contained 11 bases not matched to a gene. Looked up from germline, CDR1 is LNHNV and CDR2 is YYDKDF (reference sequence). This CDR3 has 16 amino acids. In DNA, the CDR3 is TGTGCCACCAGCAGAAGGGGGACAGGCGGGGTGAACGAGCAGTACTTC. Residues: CATSRRGTGGVNEQYF. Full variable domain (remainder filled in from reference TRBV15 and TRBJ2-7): DAMVIQNPRYQVTQFGKPVTLSCSQTLNHNVMYWYQQKSSQAPKLLFHYYDKDFNNEADTPDNFQSRRPNTSFCFLDIRSPGLGDTAMYLCATSRRGTGGVNEQYFGPGTRLTVT.

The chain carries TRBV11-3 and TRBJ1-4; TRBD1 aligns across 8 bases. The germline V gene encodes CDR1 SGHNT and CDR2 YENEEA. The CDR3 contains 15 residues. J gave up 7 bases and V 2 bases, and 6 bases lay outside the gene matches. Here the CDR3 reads CASSLTTGVAEKLFF. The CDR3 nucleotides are TGTGCCAGCAGCTTAACGACAGGGGTGGCTGAAAAACTGTTTTTT.

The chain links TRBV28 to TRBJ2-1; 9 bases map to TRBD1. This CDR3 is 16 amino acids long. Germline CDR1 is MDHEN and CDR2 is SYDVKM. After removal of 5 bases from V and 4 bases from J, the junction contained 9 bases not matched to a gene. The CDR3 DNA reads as TGTGCCAGCAGTATTAGGGACAGGGCAGGATACAATGAGCAGTTCTTC. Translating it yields CASSIRDRAGYNEQFF.

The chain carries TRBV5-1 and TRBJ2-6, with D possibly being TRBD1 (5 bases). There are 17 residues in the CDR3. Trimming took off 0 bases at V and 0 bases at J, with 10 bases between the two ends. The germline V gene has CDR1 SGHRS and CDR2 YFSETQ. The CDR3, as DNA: TGCGCCAGCAGCTTGGGACAGAGTCTCTCTGGGGCCAACGTCCTGACTTTC. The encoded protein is CASSLGQSLSGANVLTF.

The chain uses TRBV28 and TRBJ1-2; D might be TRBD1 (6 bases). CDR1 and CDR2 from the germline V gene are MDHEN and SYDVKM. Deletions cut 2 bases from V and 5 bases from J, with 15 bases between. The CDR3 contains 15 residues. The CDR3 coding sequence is TGTGCCAGCAGTTTAGGCAGTACAGGGCGTTATGGCTACACCTTC. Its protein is CASSLGSTGRYGYTF.

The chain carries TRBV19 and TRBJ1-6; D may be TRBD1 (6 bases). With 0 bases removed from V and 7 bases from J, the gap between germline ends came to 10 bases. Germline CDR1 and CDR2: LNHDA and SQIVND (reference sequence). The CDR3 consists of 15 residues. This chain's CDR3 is CASSIDGGGNSPLHF. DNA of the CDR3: TGTGCCAGTAGTATAGACGGGGGGGGCAATTCACCCCTCCACTTT.

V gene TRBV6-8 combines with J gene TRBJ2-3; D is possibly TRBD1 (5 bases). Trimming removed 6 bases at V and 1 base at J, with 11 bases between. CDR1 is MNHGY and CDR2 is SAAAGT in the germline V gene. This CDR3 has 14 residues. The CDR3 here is CASRPGLGTDTQYF. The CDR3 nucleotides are TGTGCCAGCAGACCAGGGTTGGGCACAGATACGCAGTATTTT.

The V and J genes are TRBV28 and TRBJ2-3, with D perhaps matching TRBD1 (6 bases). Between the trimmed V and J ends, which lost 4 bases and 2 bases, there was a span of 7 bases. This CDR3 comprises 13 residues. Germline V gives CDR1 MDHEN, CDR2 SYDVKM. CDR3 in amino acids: CASSSGVTDTQYF. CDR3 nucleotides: TGTGCCAGCAGTTCAGGGGTCACAGATACGCAGTATTTT.

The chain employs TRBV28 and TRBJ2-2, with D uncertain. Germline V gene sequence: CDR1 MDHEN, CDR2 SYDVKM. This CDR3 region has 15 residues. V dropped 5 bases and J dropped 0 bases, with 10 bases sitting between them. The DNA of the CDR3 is TGTGCCAGCAGTCTGCTTGAGGCGAACACCGGGGAGCTGTTTTTT. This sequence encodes CASSLLEANTGELFF.

The CDR3: CASSTGTGDSPLHF. The CDR3 bases are TGTGCCAGTAGTACCGGGACAGGGGATTCACCCCTCCACTTT. This chain links TRBV19 with TRBJ1-6; 10 positions match TRBD1. After removal of 4 bases from V and 8 bases from J, the junction contained 2 bases not matched to a gene. Germline CDR1 is LNHDA and CDR2 is SQIVND (reference sequence). The CDR3 covers 14 residues.

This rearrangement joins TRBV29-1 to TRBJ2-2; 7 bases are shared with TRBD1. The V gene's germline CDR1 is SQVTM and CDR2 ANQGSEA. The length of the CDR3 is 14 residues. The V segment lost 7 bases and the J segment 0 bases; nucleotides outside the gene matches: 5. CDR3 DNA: TGCAGCGCCGAGGGGGCCGCGAACACCGGGGAGCTGTTTTTT. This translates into CSAEGAANTGELFF.

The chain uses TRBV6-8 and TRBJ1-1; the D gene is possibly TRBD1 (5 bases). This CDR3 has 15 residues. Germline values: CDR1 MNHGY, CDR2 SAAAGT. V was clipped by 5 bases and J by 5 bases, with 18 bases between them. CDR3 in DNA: TGTGCCAGCAGTGTAGCGTTGGGGGGGAGGACTGAAGCTTTCTTT. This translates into CASSVALGGRTEAFF.